This T cell receptor (beta chain) was captured by sequencing in a study of graft-versus-host responses after intestinal transplantation. Study-wide findings and caveats: Where graft-donor T cell macrochimerism was present, patients had high graft-versus-host to host-versus-graft clonal ratios in allografts.

The CDR3 is 14 residues long. V lost 3 bases, J lost 4 bases, and 12 bases lay in between. The germline V gene has CDR1 MDHEN and CDR2 SYDVKM. Profiling relied on immunoSEQ multiplex PCR, and the TCRdb table lists in-frame clones only, not all of them. This table holds under 100,000 clones, approximately 80% found once. Regarding this clone: Its antigen is unidentified.

The sequences come from unstimulated CD4+ T cells sorted from spleen or lymph node cells, collected before intestinal transplant. The source of this sequence is a human donor who received an intestinal transplant. This chain joins TRBV28 and TRBJ1-1, with D hard to call. In DNA form, the CDR3 reads TGTGCCAGCAGTTTGCCCGGGAGGACCACTGAAGCTTTCTTT. This gives the protein CASSLPGRTTEAFF.